The 9 T cell receptor beta chains presented below share a single source sample, sequenced in a study of cytomegalovirus exposure and HLA in healthy donors. 60 Vbeta and 13 Jbeta primers were used in PCR. TCRdb's copy holds only in-frame clones and misses some; the assay was immunoSEQ multiplex PCR. This table holds 150,000 to 200,000 clones, about 80% found once. Material for sequencing was PBMCs. These receptors originate from a man in his forties in good health and CMV-seropositive.

The chain has TRBV7-3 and TRBJ2-1, with D possibly matching TRBD2 (7 bases). The V end lost 4 bases, the J end lost 9 bases, and 22 bases lay between the germline ends. The CDR3 sequence is 16 residues long. Germline CDR1 reads SGHTA; CDR2 reads FQGTGA. In DNA form, the CDR3 reads TGTGCCAGCAGCTCCGGGGTGGGGGGGCGGGTCATTGAGCAGTTCTTC. As protein: CASSSGVGGRVIEQFF.

This chain connects TRBV7-2 to TRBJ2-7; perhaps TRBD1 as D (6 bases). Trimming removed 5 bases at V and 0 bases at J, with 14 bases between. Germline CDR1 is SGHTA and CDR2 is FQGNSA. CDR3 length: 15 amino acids. CDR3 protein: CASSPDRRSSYEQYF. CDR3 nucleotide sequence: TGTGCCAGCAGCCCAGACAGGCGAAGCTCCTACGAGCAGTACTTC.

This rearrangement joins TRBV6-5 to TRBJ2-2; D not resolved. The CDR3 consists of 14 residues. Germline loops: CDR1 MNHEY, CDR2 SVGAGI. Between the trimmed V and J ends, which lost 2 bases and 7 bases, there was a span of 11 bases. The CDR3 coding sequence is TGTGCCAGCAGTTACCCGGCCCGACACGGGGAGCTGTTTTTT. Protein product: CASSYPARHGELFF.

The CDR3 coding sequence is TGTGCCAGCAGTGAAGGAGAATGGACAGATACGCAGTATTTT. Translation: CASSEGEWTDTQYF. The chain is built from TRBV2 and TRBJ2-3; unclear D gene. Trimming took 1 base from V and 3 from J, leaving 8 bases between them. This CDR3 region has 14 residues. Germline lookup yields CDR1 SNHLY and CDR2 FYNNEI.

CDR3 nucleotides: TGTGCCAGCCGATCAGGGGCCACAGATACGCAGTATTTT. Protein product: CASRSGATDTQYF. V and J are TRBV9 and TRBJ2-3, with D possibly being TRBD1 (6 bases). Germline V gene lookup returns CDR1 SGDLS and CDR2 YYNGEE. V dropped 7 bases and J dropped 2 bases, with 11 bases sitting between them. The CDR3 contains 13 residues.

The CDR3 here is CASSPGTSGGTGELFF. The CDR3 DNA reads TGTGCCAGCAGCCCAGGTACTAGCGGAGGCACCGGGGAGCTGTTTTTT. The V call is TRBV5-4, the J call TRBJ2-2; 8 bases agree with TRBD2. The CDR3 covers 16 residues. V lost 4 bases and J lost 4; bases outside the gene matches: 9. From germline, CDR1 is SGHNT and CDR2 YYREEE (reference sequence). The variable domain in full, with the rest retrieved from reference TRBV5-4 and TRBJ2-2, is ETGVTQSPTHLIKTRGQQVTLRCSSQSGHNTVSWYQQALGQGPQFIFQYYREEENGRGNFPPRFSGLQFPNYSSELNVNALELDDSALYLCASSPGTSGGTGELFFGEGSRLTVL.

This clone was picked up one time. The J gene is TRBJ2-5, the V gene TRBV4-2, with TRBD2 matching over 8 bases. The ends lost 4 bases at V and 3 bases at J; junction bases unmatched: 13. The CDR3 totals 17 residues. Germline CDR1 LGHNA, CDR2 YNFKEQ. The CDR3 region is CASSPAGTRVFKETQYF. The CDR3 DNA reads as TGTGCCAGCAGCCCGGCCGGGACTAGGGTGTTTAAAGAGACCCAGTACTTC.

CDR3 sequence reads: CASSSTGTNNSPLHF. CDR3 DNA: TGTGCCAGCAGCTCCACCGGGACAAATAATTCACCCCTCCACTTT. The chain joins TRBV11-3 to TRBJ1-6; tentative D call: TRBD1 (6 bases). Trimming took 4 bases from V and 5 from J, leaving 12 bases between them. Germline CDR1 is SGHNT and CDR2 is YENEEA. CDR3 length: 15 residues.

This clone has a handful of counts. The rearrangement uses TRBV27 and TRBJ1-5; no clear D gene. The CDR3 is made up of 17 amino acids. Germline CDR1 and CDR2: MNHEY and SMNVEV (reference sequence). Trimming cost V 5 bases and J 4 bases, with 21 bases left between them. CDR3 loop: CASSQRARGPLNQPQHF. In nucleotides, the CDR3 is TGTGCCAGCAGTCAAAGGGCAAGAGGGCCTCTAAATCAGCCCCAGCATTTT.